Shown below are 14 T cell receptor beta chains from a single sample sequenced in a study of shared clonotypes between healthy human individuals. Produced via immunoSEQ multiplex PCR; TCRdb's table is partial and in-frame only. The table lists over 850,000 clones, more than 75% of them singletons. The specimen sequenced was memory CD4+ T cells from PBMCs. Subset in this sample: CD45RA-negative fraction. These receptors were collected from a young man in good health. Some clones in this sample may be carry-over from other donors' samples.

The sample holds one count of this clone. The V call is TRBV7-9, the J call TRBJ2-3; 14 bases line up with TRBD2. The CDR3 is 16 residues long. Germline V gene sequence: CDR1 SEHNR, CDR2 FQNEAQ (reference sequence). After removal of 5 bases from V and 4 bases from J, the junction contained 5 bases not matched to a gene. CDR3 sequence: CASSMGLAGAADTQYF. The CDR3 region has the DNA TGTGCCAGCAGCATGGGACTAGCGGGAGCGGCAGATACGCAGTATTTT.

The chain links TRBV4-3 to TRBJ1-5; no definite D call. There are 14 residues in the CDR3. The germline V gene has CDR1 LGHNA and CDR2 YSLEER. Trimming shortened V by 0 bases and J by 6 bases, and 9 bases separated the two germline ends. Written as DNA, the CDR3 is TGCGCCAGCAGCCAAGATTTGGAGGTTCAGCCCCAGCATTTT. Its translation is CASSQDLEVQPQHF.

The chain links TRBV21-1 to TRBJ2-7; the DNA was not used to check the table's D call, TRBD2. TRBV21-1 counts as a pseudogene. This CDR3 has 20 residues. Here the CDR3 reads CASSTELEPGLLLKGWEQYF. CDR3 DNA sequence: TGTGCCAGCAGCACAGAGCTCGAGCCGGGACTACTTCTGAAGGGGTGGGAGCAGTACTTC.

This clone came up a few times. This chain uses TRBV6-6 with TRBJ2-1, with D unclear. CDR3 length: 12 amino acids. Trimming stripped 2 bases from V and 8 bases from J, with 7 bases between. Germline loops: CDR1 MNHNY, CDR2 SVGAGI (reference sequence). CDR3 in DNA: TGTGCCAGCAGTTACGCGCGGCATGAGCAGTTCTTC. Encoded protein: CASSYARHEQFF.

The gene calls are TRBV5-4 and TRBJ2-3; 9 nucleotides line up with TRBD1. CDR1 SGHNT and CDR2 YYREEE come from the germline V gene (reference sequence). This CDR3 comprises 14 residues. V lost 5 bases to trimming and J lost 5 bases; unmatched junction nucleotides: 6. CDR3 sequence (DNA): TGTGCCAGCAGTCCGGGACAGGGCGTAGATACGCAGTATTTT. It codes for CASSPGQGVDTQYF.

V is TRBV6-1 and J is TRBJ1-1; D possibly corresponds to TRBD1 (6 bases). Germline loops: CDR1 MNHNS, CDR2 SASEGT. V lost 5 bases to trimming and J lost 4 bases, with 17 bases between them. The length of the CDR3 is 15 residues. The CDR3 loop is CASSPRQARSTEAFF. CDR3 DNA: TGTGCCAGCAGTCCCCGACAGGCTCGTTCCACTGAAGCTTTCTTT.

Concerning this clone itself: This may be a read error: a much more frequent sequence differs by one nucleotide. This same CDR3 is encoded by further DNA sequences in the sample. V usage is TRBV7-3 and J usage is TRBJ2-5; TRBD1 aligns across 9 bases. Germline V gene data show CDR1 as SGHTA and CDR2 as FQGTGA. V dropped 3 bases and J dropped 5; count of bases not matched to a gene: 1. This CDR3 region has 13 residues. CDR3 in amino acids: CASSLGQGETQYF. The CDR3 DNA sequence: TGTGCCAGCAGCTTGGGACAGGGTGAGACCCAGTACTTC.

CDR3 in amino acids: CASGTGLVNNEQFF. The CDR3 nucleotides are TGTGCTAGTGGGACGGGACTAGTTAACAATGAGCAGTTCTTC. This chain connects TRBV12-5 to TRBJ2-1; 8 nucleotides agree with TRBD2. Germline loops: CDR1 LGHNT, CDR2 FRNRAP. This CDR3 has 14 residues. The junction had 6 bases not matched to a gene; V was cut back by 6 bases and J by 5 bases. Based on the CDR3 plus reference TRBV12-5 and TRBJ2-1, the full variable domain is DARVTQTPRHKVTEMGQEVTMRCQPILGHNTVFWYRQTMMQGLELLAYFRNRAPLDDSGMPKDRFSAEMPDATLATLKIQPSEPRDSAVYFCASGTGLVNNEQFFGPGTRLTVL.

In regard to this clone: A much larger clone differs by one base, so this may be a read error. Other DNA sequences within the sample encode an identical CDR3. The rearrangement links TRBV5-1 to TRBJ2-7, with D maybe TRBD1 (5 bases). V dropped 3 bases and J dropped 3 bases, with 7 bases sitting between them. The germline V gene encodes CDR1 SGHRS and CDR2 YFSETQ. The CDR3 contains 12 residues. The CDR3 here is CASSSQGYEQYF. The CDR3 bases are TGCGCCAGCAGCTCTCAGGGCTACGAGCAGTACTTC.

The chain joins TRBV7-8 to TRBJ2-1; 9 bases agree with TRBD1. CDR3 size: 15 residues. Germline V gives CDR1 SGHVS, CDR2 FQNEAQ. Trimming took 5 bases from V and 4 from J; bases not matched to a gene: 6. This chain's CDR3 is CASSPGQGWYNEQFF. CDR3 bases: TGTGCCAGCAGCCCGGGACAGGGATGGTACAATGAGCAGTTCTTC.

Written as DNA, the CDR3 is TGTGCCAGCAGTATTACCACAGGGGTAGAGCAGTTCTTC. This codes for CASSITTGVEQFF. The chain carries TRBV6-4 and TRBJ2-1, with 7 positions matching TRBD1. The germline V gene has CDR1 MRHNA and CDR2 SNTAGT. CDR3 length: 13 residues. V lost 5 bases to trimming and J lost 10 bases; unmatched junction nucleotides: 8.

The chain carries TRBV4-1 and TRBJ2-5; D gene uncertain. Germline CDR1 is MGHRA and CDR2 is YSYEKL. This CDR3 spans 13 amino acids. Deletions cut 0 bases from V and 5 bases from J, with 7 bases between. CDR3 bases: TGCGCCAGCAGCCAAGACTACGCCGAGACCCAGTACTTC. This translates into CASSQDYAETQYF.

The chain carries TRBV5-1 and TRBJ1-2; 9 bases are shared with TRBD1. CDR3 size: 15 residues. V shed 2 bases and J 4 bases; nucleotides not matched to a gene: 6. The germline V gene has CDR1 SGHRS and CDR2 YFSETQ. This chain's CDR3 is CASSLPSGQGYGYTF. The CDR3 DNA reads TGCGCCAGCAGCTTACCCTCGGGACAGGGCTATGGCTACACCTTC. The variable domain in full, completed from reference TRBV5-1 and TRBJ1-2, reads KAGVTQTPRYLIKTRGQQVTLSCSPISGHRSVSWYQQTPGQGLQFLFEYFSETQRNKGNFPGRFSGRQFSNSRSEMNVSTLELGDSALYLCASSLPSGQGYGYTFGSGTRLTVV.

In this sample, this clone turned up a few times. The V and J genes are TRBV6-6 and TRBJ1-4; D is ambiguous. The CDR3 contains 14 residues. The V end lost 3 bases, the J end lost 5 bases, and 10 bases lay between the germline ends. CDR1 is MNHNY, CDR2 SVGAGI, per germline (reference sequence). As DNA, the CDR3 is TGTGCCAGCAGTTATGAACAGTTAAATGAAAAACTGTTTTTT. Protein product: CASSYEQLNEKLFF.